The 14 T cell receptor beta chains given below trace back to one sample, sequenced in a study of blood T cell repertoires in COVID-19. Some clones are missing from TCRdb's copy, which holds only in-frame ones; the method was immunoSEQ multiplex PCR. The table lists more than 300,000 clones, approximately 84% of them singletons. The material sequenced was PBMCs or T cells enriched from blood (not recorded which). The receptors derive from a man aged 25 to 40 who had recovered from COVID-19.

The V call is TRBV30, the J call TRBJ1-1; D is perhaps TRBD1 (5 bases). The CDR3 contains 12 residues. Per the germline V gene, CDR1 is GTSNPN and CDR2 is SVGIG (reference sequence). V was trimmed by 1 base and J by 4 bases, leaving 7 bases between them. CDR3 amino acids: CAWSAGFTEAFF. The CDR3 region has the DNA TGTGCCTGGAGTGCAGGGTTCACTGAAGCTTTCTTT.

J is TRBJ1-6 and V is TRBV14; a weak D match, TRBD1 (6 bases). This CDR3 has 14 amino acids. CDR1 and CDR2 from the germline V gene are SGHDN and FVKESK. V lost 4 bases to trimming and J lost 13 bases, with 17 bases between them. As DNA, the CDR3 is TGTGCCAGCAGCCTTAGACAGGCCGTTTTCCCCCTCCACTTT. Translation: CASSLRQAVFPLHF.

The genes are TRBV5-1 and TRBJ2-5; 12 positions match TRBD2. Trimming at V came to 4 bases and at J to 2 bases, leaving 6 bases not matched to a gene. This CDR3 is built from 16 residues. The V gene's germline CDR1 is SGHRS and CDR2 YFSETQ. The CDR3, as DNA: TGCGCCAGCAGCCAGACGACTAGCGGGGGACAAGAGACCCAGTACTTC. This encodes CASSQTTSGGQETQYF. Full variable domain (remainder filled in from reference TRBV5-1 and TRBJ2-5): KAGVTQTPRYLIKTRGQQVTLSCSPISGHRSVSWYQQTPGQGLQFLFEYFSETQRNKGNFPGRFSGRQFSNSRSEMNVSTLELGDSALYLCASSQTTSGGQETQYFGPGTRLLVL.

The chain combines TRBV7-6 with TRBJ2-7, with D tentatively TRBD2 (6 bases). Between the trimmed V and J ends, which lost 0 bases and 3 bases, there was a span of 12 bases. This CDR3 has 15 amino acids. In germline, CDR1 is SGHVS, CDR2 FNYEAQ. The CDR3 sequence is CASSLAVYGGYEQYF. The CDR3 nucleotides are TGTGCCAGCAGCTTAGCTGTTTACGGGGGCTACGAGCAGTACTTC. Filled out from reference TRBV7-6 and TRBJ2-7, the complete variable domain reads GAGVSQSPRYKVTKRGQDVALRCDPISGHVSLYWYRQALGQGPEFLTYFNYEAQQDKSGLPNDRFSAERPEGSISTLTIQRTEQRDSAMYRCASSLAVYGGYEQYFGPGTRLTVT.

The chain uses TRBV7-9 and TRBJ2-5; 8 bases are shared with TRBD2. The germline V gene encodes CDR1 SEHNR and CDR2 FQNEAQ (reference sequence). This CDR3 region has 18 residues. After removal of 2 bases from V and 1 base from J, the junction contained 12 bases not matched to a gene. CDR3: CASSLYSGREVGQETQYF. The CDR3 nucleotides read TGTGCCAGCAGCTTATATTCCGGGCGGGAGGTCGGCCAAGAGACCCAGTACTTC.

The chain couples TRBV19 to TRBJ1-2, with TRBD1 matching 8 bases. The CDR3 spans 15 residues. Unmatched junction bases numbered 7, after V lost 2 bases and J lost 5 bases. Germline V gene data show CDR1 as LNHDA and CDR2 as SQIVND (reference sequence). The CDR3 region is CASSIQAGGRYGYTF. In nucleotides, the CDR3 is TGTGCCAGTAGTATACAGGCAGGGGGCCGGTATGGCTACACCTTC.

The rearrangement uses TRBV2 and TRBJ1-1, with 7 positions matching TRBD1. V lost 6 bases, J lost 1 base, and 8 bases stayed unmatched. There are 15 residues in the CDR3. Germline assignment: CDR1 SNHLY and CDR2 FYNNEI. The CDR3 region is CASSATGARNTEAFF. In nucleotides, the CDR3 is TGTGCCAGCAGCGCAACAGGGGCAAGGAACACTGAAGCTTTCTTT.

The V gene is TRBV4-2, the J gene TRBJ2-2; 8 bases fit TRBD1. CDR3 size: 16 residues. V was clipped by 4 bases and J by 0 bases; unmatched bases: 4. Germline CDR1 and CDR2: LGHNA and YNFKEQ. CDR3 nucleotide sequence: TGTGCCAGCAGCCGTGACAGGGGAACGAACACCGGGGAGCTGTTTTTT. It is translated as CASSRDRGTNTGELFF.

This CDR3 is CASSGQGGDYGYTF. The CDR3 DNA sequence: TGTGCCAGCAGCGGACAGGGTGGCGACTATGGCTACACCTTC. The V and J genes are TRBV27 and TRBJ1-2; 8 positions agree with TRBD1. The ends lost 6 bases at V and 3 bases at J; junction bases unmatched: 6. The CDR3 covers 14 residues. Germline CDR1 MNHEY, CDR2 SMNVEV (reference sequence).

This clone was seen just once. The chain employs TRBV5-4 and TRBJ2-1; D is uncertain. The CDR3 totals 13 residues. V was pared by 0 bases and J by 10 bases, with 11 bases between. Germline loops: CDR1 SGHNT, CDR2 YYREEE (reference sequence). CDR3 region: CASSLGQFREQFF. DNA for the CDR3: TGTGCCAGCAGCTTGGGCCAGTTCCGAGAGCAGTTCTTC.

The CDR3 protein is CASSQGGYNQPQHF. CDR3 in DNA: TGTGCCAGCAGCCAAGGCGGATACAATCAGCCCCAGCATTTT. This sequence joins TRBV14 and TRBJ1-5, with D unclear. The CDR3 totals 14 residues. Trimming stripped 1 base from V and 3 bases from J, with 7 bases between. Germline assignment: CDR1 SGHDN and CDR2 FVKESK.

The rearrangement links TRBV19 to TRBJ2-7; D may be TRBD2 (6 bases). Trimming pared 5 bases from V and 4 bases from J, leaving 21 bases between. Germline assignment: CDR1 LNHDA and CDR2 SQIVND (reference sequence). This CDR3 is built from 16 residues. This CDR3 reads CASSPQSRGRLYEQYF. In DNA form, the CDR3 reads TGTGCCAGTAGTCCCCAATCCCGGGGGAGATTATACGAGCAGTACTTC. The full variable domain, its missing parts supplied by reference TRBV19 and TRBJ2-7, is DGGITQSPKYLFRKEGQNVTLSCEQNLNHDAMYWYRQDPGQGLRLIYYSQIVNDFQKGDIAEGYSVSREKKESFPLTVTSAQKNPTAFYLCASSPQSRGRLYEQYFGPGTRLTVT.

J is TRBJ2-5 and V is TRBV24-1, with 14 bases fitting TRBD2. The CDR3 has 15 residues. Germline-derived CDR1 and CDR2 are KGHDR and SFDVKD. Trimming took 7 bases from V and 7 from J; bases not matched to a gene: 7. In nucleotides, the CDR3 is TGTGCCACCAGCCGGGGACTAGCGGGGGCGGGGACCCAGTACTTC. This codes for CATSRGLAGAGTQYF.

The J gene is TRBJ1-2, the V gene TRBV15, with D possibly being TRBD1 (6 bases). This CDR3 is 14 amino acids long. Germline CDR1 and CDR2: LNHNV and YYDKDF (reference sequence). V lost 0 bases, J lost 4 bases, and 9 bases lay in between. The CDR3 is CATSRDDRSYGYTF. The DNA for the CDR3 is TGTGCCACCAGCAGAGACGACAGGTCCTATGGCTACACCTTC.